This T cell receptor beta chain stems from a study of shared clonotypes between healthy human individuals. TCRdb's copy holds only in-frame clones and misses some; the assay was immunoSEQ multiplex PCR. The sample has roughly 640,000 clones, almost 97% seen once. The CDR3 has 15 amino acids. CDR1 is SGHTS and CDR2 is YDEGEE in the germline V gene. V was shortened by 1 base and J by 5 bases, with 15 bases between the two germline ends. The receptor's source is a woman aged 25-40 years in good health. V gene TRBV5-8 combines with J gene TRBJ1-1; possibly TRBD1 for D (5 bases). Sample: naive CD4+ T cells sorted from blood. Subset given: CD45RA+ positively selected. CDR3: CASSLIGAGWTEAFF. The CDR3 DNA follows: TGTGCCAGCAGCTTGATAGGGGCTGGGTGGACTGAAGCTTTCTTT.